Listed below are T cell receptor beta chains from one sample, sequenced in a study of control samples from healthy donors and cancer patients. TCRdb's table, derived via immunoSEQ multiplex PCR, lists solely in-frame clones and lacks some. The sample yields around 110,000 clones, about 93% seen once. Sequenced: blood. These receptors came from a man between 25 and 39 years old in good health. The CDR3 runs from the conserved cysteine through the conserved F or W. A D gene is named only where the DNA matches it firmly. The listing skips clone size in some rows; elsewhere it reads once, few, many or a size class.

cdr3_nt: TGTGCCAGCAGTTACTCAAGGGGGCGAACTAACTATGGCTACACCTTC
cdr3_aa: CASSYSRGRTNYGYTF
cdr3_length: 16
clone_size: -
v_call: TRBV6-5
d_call: TRBD1
j_call: TRBJ1-2

cdr3_nt: TGTGCCAGCAGCCCACCATCTCTAGCGGGTCGGGAGACCCAGTACTTC
cdr3_aa: CASSPPSLAGRETQYF
cdr3_length: 16
clone_size: -
v_call: TRBV7-9
d_call: TRBD2
j_call: TRBJ2-5

cdr3_nt: TGCGCCAGCAGCCACCGAGGGACAGGGGGCTTTCAGCCCCAGCATTTT
cdr3_aa: CASSHRGTGGFQPQHF
cdr3_length: 16
clone_size: -
v_call: TRBV4-1
d_call: TRBD1
j_call: TRBJ1-5

cdr3_nt: TGTGCCAGCAGCTTAGAGGGTAGGACCGGGGAGCTGTTTTTT
cdr3_aa: CASSLEGRTGELFF
cdr3_length: 14
clone_size: -
v_call: TRBV7-2
d_call: -
j_call: TRBJ2-2

cdr3_nt: TGTGCCAGCAGCTTAGAGGGGCAGGACGCTTTCTTT
cdr3_aa: CASSLEGQDAFF
cdr3_length: 12
clone_size: -
v_call: TRBV7-9
d_call: -
j_call: TRBJ1-1

cdr3_nt: TGTGCCAGCAGCTTAGGATCCGGGGCAGATCAGCCCCAGCATTTT
cdr3_aa: CASSLGSGADQPQHF
cdr3_length: 15
clone_size: few
v_call: TRBV11-2
d_call: -
j_call: TRBJ1-5

cdr3_nt: TGTGCCTGGAGTCCCCGGACAGGGATAAGCAATCAGCCCCAGCATTTT
cdr3_aa: CAWSPRTGISNQPQHF
cdr3_length: 16
clone_size: -
v_call: TRBV30
d_call: TRBD1
j_call: TRBJ1-5

cdr3_nt: TGTGCCAGCAGCCCCCGGACAGACCGCTATGGCTACACCTTC
cdr3_aa: CASSPRTDRYGYTF
cdr3_length: 14
clone_size: -
v_call: TRBV9
d_call: -
j_call: TRBJ1-2

cdr3_nt: TGCGCCAGCAGCACCTCACCTCAGGCCGTTTGGGACGGCCGGGGGACACCCCTCCACTTT
cdr3_aa: CASSTSPQAVWDGRGTPLHF
cdr3_length: 20
clone_size: few
v_call: TRBV4-1
d_call: -
j_call: TRBJ1-6

cdr3_nt: TGTGCCAGCAGCCAGGACAGCACAAGGACTAACTATGGCTACACCTTC
cdr3_aa: CASSQDSTRTNYGYTF
cdr3_length: 16
clone_size: -
v_call: TRBV4-2
d_call: -
j_call: TRBJ1-2

cdr3_nt: TGTGCCAGCTCCAGGACAGGGGGTGACTCTGGGGCCAACGTCCTGACTTTC
cdr3_aa: CASSRTGGDSGANVLTF
cdr3_length: 17
clone_size: -
v_call: TRBV18
d_call: TRBD1
j_call: TRBJ2-6

cdr3_nt: TGTGCCAGCAGGGGTAATGGCTACACCTTC
cdr3_aa: CASRGNGYTF
cdr3_length: 10
clone_size: -
v_call: TRBV19
d_call: -
j_call: TRBJ1-2

cdr3_nt: TGTGCCAGCAGTTTAGAAGGGGGCGAGAACATTCAGTACTTC
cdr3_aa: CASSLEGGENIQYF
cdr3_length: 14
clone_size: -
v_call: TRBV28
d_call: TRBD1
j_call: TRBJ2-4

cdr3_nt: TGCGCCAGCAGCTTAGGTCCTGGAAACACCATATATTTT
cdr3_aa: CASSLGPGNTIYF
cdr3_length: 13
clone_size: -
v_call: TRBV5-1
d_call: -
j_call: TRBJ1-3

cdr3_nt: TGTGCCAGCAGCTTAAAGTTGAGCGGAAGTTATAGCAATCAGCCCCAGCATTTT
cdr3_aa: CASSLKLSGSYSNQPQHF
cdr3_length: 18
clone_size: -
v_call: TRBV7-2
d_call: -
j_call: TRBJ1-5

cdr3_nt: TGTGCCAGCAGCTTTGGGTTCACAGATACGCAGTATTTT
cdr3_aa: CASSFGFTDTQYF
cdr3_length: 13
clone_size: -
v_call: TRBV5-6
d_call: -
j_call: TRBJ2-3

cdr3_nt: TGCGCCAGCAGCCAAGAGTCTGGATGGGTGGGGGGGCGGTGGAAGGGCTACACCTTC
cdr3_aa: CASSQESGWVGGRWKGYTF
cdr3_length: 19
clone_size: -
v_call: TRBV4-1
d_call: -
j_call: TRBJ1-2

cdr3_nt: TGTGCCTCGACGGGGGAAGACGGGGGCACAGGCTACGGGGGAGATACGCAGTATTTT
cdr3_aa: CASTGEDGGTGYGGDTQYF
cdr3_length: 19
clone_size: -
v_call: TRBV30
d_call: -
j_call: TRBJ2-3

cdr3_nt: TGCGCCAGCAGTGACGGTGGACAGCTTGAAGCTTTCTTT
cdr3_aa: CASSDGGQLEAFF
cdr3_length: 13
clone_size: -
v_call: TRBV10-2
d_call: -
j_call: TRBJ1-1

cdr3_nt: TGTGCCACCAGCAGAGATCATTGGTTAGAACGACGAAATCAGCCCCAGCATTTT
cdr3_aa: CATSRDHWLERRNQPQHF
cdr3_length: 18
clone_size: -
v_call: TRBV15
d_call: -
j_call: TRBJ1-5

cdr3_nt: TGTGCCAGCCGGTGGAGCCTCACAGATACGCAGTATTTT
cdr3_aa: CASRWSLTDTQYF
cdr3_length: 13
clone_size: -
v_call: TRBV2
d_call: -
j_call: TRBJ2-3

cdr3_nt: TGTGCCAGCAGTGAGGGGGGCCAAAACACTGAAGCTTTCTTT
cdr3_aa: CASSEGGQNTEAFF
cdr3_length: 14
clone_size: -
v_call: TRBV2
d_call: -
j_call: TRBJ1-1

cdr3_nt: TGTGCCAGCAGTTACCGGCTTTCGGGACAGAACACTGAAGCTTTCTTT
cdr3_aa: CASSYRLSGQNTEAFF
cdr3_length: 16
clone_size: -
v_call: TRBV6-6
d_call: -
j_call: TRBJ1-1

cdr3_nt: TGTGCCAGCAGCTTAGGAGTAGGGAGGCCTGAAGCTTTCTTT
cdr3_aa: CASSLGVGRPEAFF
cdr3_length: 14
clone_size: -
v_call: TRBV11-2
d_call: -
j_call: TRBJ1-1

cdr3_nt: TGTGCCAGCAGTGAAGCCTGGACAGGGATTGGAAACACCATATATTTT
cdr3_aa: CASSEAWTGIGNTIYF
cdr3_length: 16
clone_size: -
v_call: TRBV6-1
d_call: TRBD1
j_call: TRBJ1-3

cdr3_nt: TGTGCCAGCATCGGCAACCCGAACAATGAGCAGTTCTTC
cdr3_aa: CASIGNPNNEQFF
cdr3_length: 13
clone_size: -
v_call: TRBV6-5
d_call: -
j_call: TRBJ2-1

cdr3_nt: TGTGCCAGCAGTCCCGGACAGGGCCCTAACTATGGCTACACCTTC
cdr3_aa: CASSPGQGPNYGYTF
cdr3_length: 15
clone_size: -
v_call: TRBV27
d_call: TRBD1
j_call: TRBJ1-2

cdr3_nt: TGTGCCAGCAGCCCGGGTAATGAGCAGTTCTTC
cdr3_aa: CASSPGNEQFF
cdr3_length: 11
clone_size: -
v_call: TRBV7-2
d_call: -
j_call: TRBJ2-1

cdr3_nt: TGTGCCAGCAGCCCTCAAGGGCGGAGCAATCAGCCCCAGCATTTT
cdr3_aa: CASSPQGRSNQPQHF
cdr3_length: 15
clone_size: -
v_call: TRBV9
d_call: -
j_call: TRBJ1-5

cdr3_nt: TGTGCCAGCAGTTTGGGGAGCCCCTATGGCTACACCTTC
cdr3_aa: CASSLGSPYGYTF
cdr3_length: 13
clone_size: -
v_call: TRBV28
d_call: -
j_call: TRBJ1-2

cdr3_nt: TGTGCCAGCACCAGATTACCGGGGGCCCACACAGATACGCAGTATTTT
cdr3_aa: CASTRLPGAHTDTQYF
cdr3_length: 16
clone_size: once
v_call: TRBV11-2
d_call: -
j_call: TRBJ2-3

cdr3_nt: TGTGCCAGCAGGGAAGGGGGGGGCAATCAGCCCCAGCATTTT
cdr3_aa: CASREGGGNQPQHF
cdr3_length: 14
clone_size: once
v_call: TRBV28
d_call: -
j_call: TRBJ1-5

cdr3_nt: TGCGCCAGCAAAGGCTTCCAGGGGGAGCAGTACTTC
cdr3_aa: CASKGFQGEQYF
cdr3_length: 12
clone_size: -
v_call: TRBV5-1
d_call: -
j_call: TRBJ2-7

cdr3_nt: TGTGCCAGTAGTACCCAGGGCGGGGGGGCTGGCGGGCAGTTCTTC
cdr3_aa: CASSTQGGGAGGQFF
cdr3_length: 15
clone_size: -
v_call: TRBV19
d_call: TRBD2
j_call: TRBJ2-1

cdr3_nt: TGTGCCAGCAGTGACAAGACAGGGGAAAAAGAGACCCAGTACTTC
cdr3_aa: CASSDKTGEKETQYF
cdr3_length: 15
clone_size: -
v_call: TRBV2
d_call: TRBD1
j_call: TRBJ2-5

cdr3_nt: TGTGCCAGCAGCGTAGATTCCGGGACACCTAGCTACGAGCAGTACTTC
cdr3_aa: CASSVDSGTPSYEQYF
cdr3_length: 16
clone_size: -
v_call: TRBV9
d_call: -
j_call: TRBJ2-7

cdr3_nt: TGCGCCAGCAGCTTATCAGGGGGCTCCTACGAGCAGTACTTC
cdr3_aa: CASSLSGGSYEQYF
cdr3_length: 14
clone_size: -
v_call: TRBV5-1
d_call: TRBD1
j_call: TRBJ2-7

cdr3_nt: TGTGCCAGCAGTTCTCGGACAGATAGCAATCAGCCCCAGCATTTT
cdr3_aa: CASSSRTDSNQPQHF
cdr3_length: 15
clone_size: -
v_call: TRBV11-2
d_call: -
j_call: TRBJ1-5

cdr3_nt: TGTGCCAGCAGGGGGACAGGGGAAGGCTACACCTTC
cdr3_aa: CASRGTGEGYTF
cdr3_length: 12
clone_size: -
v_call: TRBV9
d_call: TRBD1
j_call: TRBJ1-2